This T cell receptor beta chain appears in the sequencing data of a study of cytomegalovirus exposure and HLA in healthy donors. Regarding the study as a whole: Associated with cytomegalovirus, according to the listing, were 150 to 200 TCR beta chains. For most TCR sequences rarity was the rule, although some public TCRs occurred in many donors.

Produced via immunoSEQ multiplex PCR; TCRdb's table is partial and in-frame only. The data contain some 320,000 clones, 87% of them seen just once; the ten biggest clones take up 1.2%. As concerns this clone: Antigen: not known.

The germline V gene encodes CDR1 LGHNA and CDR2 YNFKEQ. This CDR3 contains 13 residues. V was pared by 3 bases and J by 2 bases, with 5 bases between. This chain uses TRBV4-2 with TRBJ2-1; no clear D gene. This TCR derives from a woman aged 25-40 years in good health and CMV-seropositive. The source material was PBMCs. The CDR3 coding sequence is TGTGCCAGCAGCCAGGGGACCTACAATGAGCAGTTCTTC. The encoded protein is CASSQGTYNEQFF.